This T cell receptor beta chain derives from a study of OX40 agonist ivuxolimab in advanced cancers. Study-wide findings and caveats: Relative to CD4+, CD8+ T cells held more expanded clones on average.

Germline assignment: CDR1 SNHLY and CDR2 FYNNEI. Trimming removed 3 bases from V and 2 bases from J, with 10 bases in between. The CDR3 consists of 14 residues. On this clone itself: What it recognizes is unknown.

Patients with autoimmune history or systemic immunosuppression were excluded. Sequencing used immunoSEQ multiplex PCR; TCRdb keeps in-frame clones, though not all of them. This sample yields around 70,000 clones, of which 80% to 85% are seen a single time; roughly 6.8% belongs to the top ten. The receptor was isolated from an adult with an advanced solid tumor such as melanoma, head and neck, liver or kidney cancer. The sequencing used CD4+ or CD8+ T cells sorted from blood, collected in a trial of the OX40 agonist ivuxolimab. The chain links TRBV2 to TRBJ2-5; no definite D call. CDR3 DNA sequence: TGTGCCAGCAGTGAGTCGAGGCAGCAAGAGACCCAGTACTTC. This sequence encodes CASSESRQQETQYF.